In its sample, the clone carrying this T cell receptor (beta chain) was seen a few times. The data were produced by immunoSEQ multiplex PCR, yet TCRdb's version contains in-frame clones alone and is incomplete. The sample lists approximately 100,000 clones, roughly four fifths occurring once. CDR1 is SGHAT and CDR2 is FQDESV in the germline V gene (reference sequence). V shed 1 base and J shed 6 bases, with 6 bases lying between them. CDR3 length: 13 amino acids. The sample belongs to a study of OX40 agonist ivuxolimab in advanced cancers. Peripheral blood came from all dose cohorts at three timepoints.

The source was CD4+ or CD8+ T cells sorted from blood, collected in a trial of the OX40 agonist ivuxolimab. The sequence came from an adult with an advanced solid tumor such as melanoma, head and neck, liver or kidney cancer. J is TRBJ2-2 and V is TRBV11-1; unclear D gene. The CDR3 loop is CASSLVVPGELFF. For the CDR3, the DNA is TGTGCCAGCAGCTTAGTTGTACCCGGGGAGCTGTTTTTT.